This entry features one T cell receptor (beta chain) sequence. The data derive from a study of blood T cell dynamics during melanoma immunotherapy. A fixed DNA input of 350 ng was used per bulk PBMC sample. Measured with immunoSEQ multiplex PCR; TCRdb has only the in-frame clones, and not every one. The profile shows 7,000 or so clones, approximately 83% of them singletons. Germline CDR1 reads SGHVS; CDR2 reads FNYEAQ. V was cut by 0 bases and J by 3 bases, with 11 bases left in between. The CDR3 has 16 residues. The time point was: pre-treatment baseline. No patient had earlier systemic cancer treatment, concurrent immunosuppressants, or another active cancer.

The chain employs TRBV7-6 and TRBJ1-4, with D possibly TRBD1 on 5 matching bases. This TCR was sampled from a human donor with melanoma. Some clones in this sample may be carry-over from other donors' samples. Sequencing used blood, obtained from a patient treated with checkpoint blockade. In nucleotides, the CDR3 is TGTGCCAGCAGCTTAGCGGGGACGGCTTCTAATGAAAAACTGTTTTTT. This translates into CASSLAGTASNEKLFF. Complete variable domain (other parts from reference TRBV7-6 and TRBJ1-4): GAGVSQSPRYKVTKRGQDVALRCDPISGHVSLYWYRQALGQGPEFLTYFNYEAQQDKSGLPNDRFSAERPEGSISTLTIQRTEQRDSAMYRCASSLAGTASNEKLFFGSGTQLSVL.